Each of the 3 T cell receptor beta chains below was sequenced from the same sample in a study of blood T cell repertoires in COVID-19. This table comes from immunoSEQ multiplex PCR, and its TCRdb copy is limited to in-frame clones, with some not included. The data contain more than 300,000 clones, approximately 91% of them singletons. Sample: PBMCs or T cells enriched from blood (not recorded which). The receptors here all came from a woman younger than 45 who had been exposed to COVID-19.

The chain carries TRBV7-2 and TRBJ2-7; 8 nucleotides line up with TRBD1. This CDR3 spans 14 amino acids. The V segment lost 8 bases and the J segment 4 bases; nucleotides outside the gene matches: 10. CDR1 and CDR2 from the germline V gene are SGHTA and FQGNSA. The CDR3: CASAWDRYAYEQYF. CDR3 in DNA: TGTGCCAGCGCATGGGACAGGTACGCTTACGAGCAGTACTTC.

The chain combines TRBV5-5 with TRBJ2-3; no definite D call. This CDR3 is built from 13 residues. Looked up from germline, CDR1 is SGHKS and CDR2 is YYEKEE (reference sequence). The V gene lost 1 base and the J gene lost 1 base, with 4 bases spanning the gap. CDR3 DNA: TGTGCCAGCAGCTTGCAGGGCACAGATACGCAGTATTTT. Its translation: CASSLQGTDTQYF. Full variable domain (missing parts from reference TRBV5-5 and TRBJ2-3): DAGVTQSPTHLIKTRGQQVTLRCSPISGHKSVSWYQQVLGQGPQFIFQYYEKEERGRGNFPDRFSARQFPNYSSELNVNALLLGDSALYLCASSLQGTDTQYFGPGTRLTVL.

V and J are TRBV29-1 and TRBJ2-3, with a possible D match to TRBD2 (6 bases). Trimming removed 0 bases at V and 11 bases at J, with 21 bases between. The germline CDR1 and CDR2 sequences are SQVTM and ANQGSEA. The CDR3 spans 15 residues. The CDR3 is CSVEDVGGGRYVQYF. Here the CDR3 DNA reads TGCAGCGTTGAAGATGTAGGTGGGGGGAGATACGTGCAGTATTTT.